These 9 T cell receptor beta chains were all obtained from the same sample, sequenced in a study of a mutant IDH1 vaccine in newly diagnosed glioma. Time point of the sample: week 11, during vaccination. A single vaccine dose contained 300 ug of mutant IDH1 20-mer peptide, and topical imiquimod was used with it. Clones were sequenced by immunoSEQ multiplex PCR, and TCRdb holds only the in-frame ones, with some missing. The sample consists of over 55,000 clones, around 91% of them appearing once. These receptors' targets are unknown. This specimen consisted of PBMCs, obtained from a glioma patient whose treatment included an IDH1 peptide vaccine. These receptors all stem from a man between 40 and 49 years old with glioma.

This chain connects TRBV5-1 to TRBJ2-2; the match to TRBD2 covers 10 bases. Per the germline V gene, CDR1 is SGHRS and CDR2 is YFSETQ. V was pared by 0 bases and J by 6 bases, with 11 bases of the junction left unmatched. This CDR3 contains 18 residues. The CDR3 loop is CASSLEPSGRARAGELFF. Written as DNA, the CDR3 is TGCGCCAGCAGCTTGGAACCCAGCGGGAGGGCCCGGGCCGGGGAGCTGTTTTTT.

This clone has a handful of counts. This chain uses TRBV28 with TRBJ2-7, with TRBD1 matching over 8 bases. This CDR3 contains 19 residues. V was pared by 5 bases and J by 1 base, with 19 bases of the junction left unmatched. The germline V gene encodes CDR1 MDHEN and CDR2 SYDVKM. This chain's CDR3 is CASSPSDRALFPLSYEQYF. CDR3 in DNA: TGTGCCAGCAGTCCGTCGGACAGGGCCCTTTTTCCTCTATCCTACGAGCAGTACTTC.

In DNA, the CDR3 is TGTGCCAGCAGCCAAAGGGGGTCAGGAAACACCATATATTTT. Amino acids: CASSQRGSGNTIYF. The rearrangement links TRBV14 to TRBJ1-3; D perhaps matches TRBD1 (6 bases). Germline lookup yields CDR1 SGHDN and CDR2 FVKESK. Between the trimmed V and J ends, which lost 2 bases and 4 bases, there was a span of 9 bases. The CDR3 has 14 amino acids.

This sequence joins TRBV6-6 and TRBJ2-3, with D perhaps TRBD2 (5 bases). The germline CDR1 and CDR2 sequences are MNHNY and SVGAGI (reference sequence). The CDR3 is 16 amino acids. Trimming cost V 2 bases and J 6 bases, with 18 bases left between them. CDR3 loop: CASSYGFLSGMDTQYF. The CDR3 DNA is TGTGCCAGCAGTTACGGGTTCCTATCCGGGATGGATACGCAGTATTTT.

The chain uses TRBV19 and TRBJ2-7; possibly TRBD1 or TRBD2 for D (5 bases each). Trimming stripped 6 bases from V and 1 base from J, with 25 bases between. In germline, CDR1 is LNHDA, CDR2 SQIVND (reference sequence). This CDR3 region has 18 residues. Written as DNA, the CDR3 is TGTGCCAGTAGCTTAATGACAGCGTTGGGAGTCCATTCCTACGAGCAGTACTTC. Encoded protein: CASSLMTALGVHSYEQYF. The entire variable domain, with the rest obtained from reference TRBV19 and TRBJ2-7, is as follows: DGGITQSPKYLFRKEGQNVTLSCEQNLNHDAMYWYRQDPGQGLRLIYYSQIVNDFQKGDIAEGYSVSREKKESFPLTVTSAQKNPTAFYLCASSLMTALGVHSYEQYFGPGTRLTVT.

The rearrangement joins TRBV25-1 to TRBJ1-4, with D hard to call. Germline values: CDR1 MGHDK, CDR2 SYGVNS. The CDR3 is made up of 15 amino acids. The ends were cut back, 5 bases at V and 1 base at J, with 11 bases in the middle. The CDR3 DNA is TGTGCCAGCAGTCGACCCGATGTAACTAATGAAAAACTGTTTTTT. Translation gives CASSRPDVTNEKLFF.

The chain joins TRBV5-4 to TRBJ2-3; 12 nucleotides agree with TRBD2. J gave up 4 bases and V 1 base, and 4 bases lay outside the gene matches. The CDR3 consists of 16 residues. The germline V gene has CDR1 SGHNT and CDR2 YYREEE (reference sequence). The CDR3 nucleotides are TGTGCCAGCAGCTTGTCTCTAGCGGGAGGGGCAGATACGCAGTATTTT. Translation gives CASSLSLAGGADTQYF.

This clone was recorded once. This chain links TRBV4-1 with TRBJ2-2; D perhaps matches TRBD1 (6 bases). V was shortened by 1 base and J by 7 bases, with 10 bases between the two germline ends. Germline V gives CDR1 MGHRA, CDR2 YSYEKL. The CDR3 sequence is 14 residues long. CDR3: CASSQGTGRGELFF. For the CDR3, the DNA is TGCGCCAGCAGCCAAGGCACAGGGCGCGGGGAGCTGTTTTTT.

The V and J genes are TRBV6-5 and TRBJ2-3, with 7 bases aligning to TRBD2. The germline gives CDR1 MNHEY, CDR2 SVGAGI. CDR3 size: 15 residues. V lost 0 bases and J lost 6; bases outside the gene matches: 6. CDR3 coding DNA: TGTGCCAGCAGTTACTCCACGGGGGGAGGGGATACGCAGTATTTT. Translated: CASSYSTGGGDTQYF.